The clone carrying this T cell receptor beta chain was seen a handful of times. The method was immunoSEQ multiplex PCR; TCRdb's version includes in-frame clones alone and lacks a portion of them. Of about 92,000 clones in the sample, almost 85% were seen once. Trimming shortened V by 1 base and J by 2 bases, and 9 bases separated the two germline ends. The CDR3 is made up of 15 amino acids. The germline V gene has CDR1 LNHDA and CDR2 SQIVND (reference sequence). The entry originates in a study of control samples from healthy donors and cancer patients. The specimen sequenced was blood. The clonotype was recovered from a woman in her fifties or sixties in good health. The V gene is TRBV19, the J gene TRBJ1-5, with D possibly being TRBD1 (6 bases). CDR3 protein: CASSIVSGGNQPQHF. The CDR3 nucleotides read TGTGCCAGTAGTATAGTTTCAGGGGGCAATCAGCCCCAGCATTTT.